This entry describes one T cell receptor beta chain. Its target is unknown. A single record per CDR3 protein comes from TCRdb applying MiXCR to the 5' RACE reads. The sample contains approximately 84,000 distinct CDR3 sequences, about 16% of which appear only once. This CDR3 is built from 11 residues. The V gene lost 7 bases and the J gene lost 7 bases, with 11 bases spanning the gap. The germline V gene encodes CDR1 MDHEN and CDR2 SYDVKM. The sample originates from a study of early T cells in non-severe SARS-CoV-2 infection. Study outcomes and limitations: Lookups in VDJdb leaned toward anti-spike CD8 responses and missed private and CD4 specificities.

The chain links TRBV28 to TRBJ2-7; D is unresolved. The TCR was taken from an adult who was a healthcare worker with PCR-confirmed SARS-CoV-2 infection or an uninfected control (not recorded which). Sequencing used whole blood. CDR3: CASTGTGEQYF. CDR3 coding DNA: TGTGCCAGCACCGGTACTGGAGAGCAGTACTTC.